The 12 T cell receptor beta chains below all came from one sample that was sequenced in a study of regulatory T cells in long-lasting Graves disease. Through Arm-PCR of CDR3 regions and iRepertoire HTBI primers, TCR beta libraries were built. TCRdb re-called the multiplex PCR reads through MiXCR, storing one row per CDR3 protein. In the table there are about 400,000 distinct CDR3 sequences, around 15% of which are singletons. The sample's time point: newly diagnosed GD, antithyroid drugs for less than 3 months. From PBMCs, RNA was extracted and then used to make the TCR library. Specimen: peripheral blood mononuclear cells (PBMCs), collected at new diagnosis, from a patient treated with antithyroid drugs. The receptors shown here come from a female donor with Graves disease.

The table lists this clonotype with many counts. The chain has TRBV3-1 and TRBJ1-1; D is undetermined. Germline V gene sequence: CDR1 LGHDT, CDR2 YNNKEL (reference sequence). The V and J ends lost 0 bases and 6 bases respectively, with 5 bases between them. This CDR3 region has 12 residues. In DNA, the CDR3 is TGTGCCAGCAGCCAAGATTGGGCTGAAGCTTTCTTT. Its translation: CASSQDWAEAFF.

In this sample, this clonotype turned up many times. The chain has TRBV12-5 and TRBJ1-1, with TRBD1 as a possible D gene (6 bases). The CDR3 covers 12 residues. Germline V gives CDR1 LGHNT, CDR2 FRNRAP. V lost 6 bases and J 6 bases, leaving 11 bases between the germline ends. CDR3 region: CASGIQGAEAFF. CDR3 bases: TGTGCTAGTGGGATACAGGGCGCTGAAGCTTTCTTT.

This chain uses TRBV15 with TRBJ2-2, with D possibly being TRBD1 (5 bases). The V end lost 1 base, the J end lost 4 bases, and 7 bases lay between the germline ends. Germline V gene sequence: CDR1 LNHNV, CDR2 YYDKDF (reference sequence). This CDR3 comprises 14 residues. CDR3 nucleotides: TGTGCCACCAGCAGAGGGGGCGTCACCGGGGAGCTGTTTTTT. Its protein is CATSRGGVTGELFF.

At least ten counts were recorded for this clonotype. CDR3 sequence reads: CASSLGALQTQYF. The CDR3 coding sequence is TGTGCCAGCAGTTTAGGGGCCCTTCAGACCCAGTACTTC. The genes are TRBV27 and TRBJ2-5; weak D call: TRBD1 (5 bases). CDR3 length: 13 amino acids. Germline V CDR1 and CDR2: MNHEY, SMNVEV (reference sequence). Deletions cut 2 bases from V and 6 bases from J, with 10 bases between.

This clonotype occurred many times. The genes are TRBV28 and TRBJ2-5; 9 positions match TRBD1. Germline lookup yields CDR1 MDHEN and CDR2 SYDVKM. Unmatched junction bases numbered 6, after V lost 3 bases and J lost 4 bases. The CDR3 contains 15 residues. CDR3 sequence reads: CASSFGDRDGETQYF. The DNA for the CDR3 is TGTGCCAGCAGTTTCGGGGACAGGGATGGAGAGACCCAGTACTTC.

There are many counts of this clonotype. The genes are TRBV7-9 and TRBJ2-7; D call uncertain. This CDR3 has 15 residues. Trimming left V 3 bases short and J 3 bases short, with 15 bases between. CDR1 and CDR2 (germline): SEHNR, FQNEAQ (reference sequence). CDR3 protein: CASSFGGWQLYEQYF. CDR3 DNA: TGTGCCAGCAGCTTCGGTGGGTGGCAGCTCTACGAGCAGTACTTC.

V gene TRBV18 combines with J gene TRBJ2-3, with D possibly TRBD2 on 6 matching bases. Per germline, CDR1 KGHSH and CDR2 LQKENI. With 4 bases removed from V and 0 bases from J, the gap between germline ends came to 11 bases. The CDR3 loop spans 15 amino acids. The CDR3 protein is CASSLRDFSTDTQYF. CDR3 DNA sequence: TGTGCCAGCTCACTTCGGGACTTCAGCACAGATACGCAGTATTTT.

This clonotype appeared many times. V usage is TRBV11-2 and J usage is TRBJ2-1, with 7 bases that match TRBD1. This CDR3 spans 18 amino acids. The J segment lost 7 bases and the V segment lost 0 bases, leaving 15 bases of the junction unmatched. CDR1 is SGHAT and CDR2 is FQNNGV in the germline V gene. DNA for the CDR3: TGTGCCAGCAGCTTAGATTTCGGGCGGGTCAGGGGGTCGAATGAGCAGTTCTTC. Amino acid sequence: CASSLDFGRVRGSNEQFF.

In this sample, this clonotype turned up a few times. The chain carries TRBV12-3 or TRBV12-4 and TRBJ1-6; TRBD1 might be the D (5 bases). Deletions cut 5 bases from V and 14 bases from J, with 13 bases between. This CDR3 region has 12 residues. The CDR3 DNA sequence: TGTGCCAGCAGTCCCCTGGGGGTCACCCTCCACTTT. Protein product: CASSPLGVTLHF.

This clonotype was seen more than once but under ten times. The CDR3 DNA reads as TGTGCCAGCAGCTTGCGGGGACGAAATGAGCAGTTCTTC. As protein: CASSLRGRNEQFF. The gene calls are TRBV5-8 and TRBJ2-1, with D possibly called TRBD1 or TRBD2 (5 bases each). V dropped 1 base and J dropped 7 bases, with 9 bases sitting between them. This CDR3 comprises 13 residues. Per the germline V gene, CDR1 is SGHTS and CDR2 is YDEGEE.

This clonotype was counted at least ten times. The rearrangement uses TRBV12-3 or TRBV12-4 and TRBJ1-4; D gene ambiguous. The CDR3 covers 15 residues. V lost 4 bases to trimming and J lost 5 bases, with 14 bases between them. The CDR3 loop reads CASSYSQRGNEKLFF. In DNA, the CDR3 is TGTGCCAGCAGTTACTCCCAGAGAGGAAATGAAAAACTGTTTTTT.

This clonotype was observed a handful of times. This rearrangement joins TRBV27 to TRBJ1-4; D call uncertain. In germline, CDR1 is MNHEY, CDR2 SMNVEV (reference sequence). V gave up 1 base and J gave up 8 bases, with 8 bases separating them. The CDR3 has 13 amino acids. The CDR3 region has the DNA TGTGCCAGCAGTTTATTTGTGCACGAAAAACTGTTTTTT. This translates into CASSLFVHEKLFF.